This T cell receptor beta chain was sequenced in a study of shared clonotypes between healthy human individuals. The donor cohort consisted entirely of Caucasian adults residing in Nashville, Tennessee. The trim removed 4 bases at V and 3 bases at J, leaving 9 bases unmatched. Germline V gene lookup returns CDR1 SGHNT and CDR2 YYREEE (reference sequence). There are 16 residues in the CDR3. The deep-level immunoSEQ assay was used. Across several immunoSEQ plates, the genomic DNA of each subset was split evenly. PBMC DNA, left unsorted, was sequenced on ten immunoSEQ deep assay plates. TCRdb's table, derived via immunoSEQ multiplex PCR, lists solely in-frame clones and lacks some. The top ten clones hold roughly 13% of a sample with approximately 470,000 clones, over 75% of them seen once.

The source material was PBMCs. The rearrangement links TRBV5-4 to TRBJ2-5; 10 bases map to TRBD1. The clonotype was recovered from a woman in her 40s in good health. Some clones in this sample may be carry-over from other donors' samples. The CDR3 DNA sequence: TGTGCCAGCAGCCCCCGGGACAGGGGCCTCGAAGAGACCCAGTACTTC. Its protein is CASSPRDRGLEETQYF.